This T cell receptor (beta chain) emerged from a study of blood T cell repertoires in COVID-19. Study information: COVID-19 samples from acute and convalescent phases originated in the United States, Italy and Spain. T cells, B-cell-depleted T cells, or PBMCs provided the cDNA or gDNA that served as material.

Assay used: immunoSEQ multiplex PCR; TCRdb lists only in-frame clones, some missing. The table has fewer than 150,000 clones, 80% to 85% seen once. Trimming cost V 5 bases and J 5 bases, with 22 bases left between them. Germline loops: CDR1 SEHNR, CDR2 FQNEAQ (reference sequence). The CDR3 covers 18 residues. The receptor comes from a human donor in a cohort sampled during active COVID-19. The V gene is TRBV7-9, the J gene TRBJ1-6; maybe TRBD1 (5 bases). Sequencing used peripheral blood. The CDR3 region is CASSPLGPGPADNSPLHF. The DNA of the CDR3 is TGTGCCAGCAGCCCCCTTGGGCCAGGGCCGGCCGATAATTCACCCCTCCACTTT.